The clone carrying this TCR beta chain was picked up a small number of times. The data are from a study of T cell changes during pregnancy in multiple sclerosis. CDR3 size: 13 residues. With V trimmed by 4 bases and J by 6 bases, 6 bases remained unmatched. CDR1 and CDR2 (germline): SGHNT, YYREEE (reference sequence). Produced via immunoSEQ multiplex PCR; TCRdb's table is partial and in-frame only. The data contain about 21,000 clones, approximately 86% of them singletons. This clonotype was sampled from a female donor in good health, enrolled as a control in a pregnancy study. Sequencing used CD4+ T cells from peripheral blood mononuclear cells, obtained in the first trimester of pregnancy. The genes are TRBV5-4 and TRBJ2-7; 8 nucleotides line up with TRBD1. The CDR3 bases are TGTGCCAGCAGCCGGAACAGGGGGTTCGAGCAGTACTTC. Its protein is CASSRNRGFEQYF.